The T cell receptor (beta chain) described here comes from a study of T cell responses to AZD1222 COVID-19 vaccine. Study results and caveats: Baseline serostatus was positive in only a handful of AZD1222 recipients.

Produced via immunoSEQ multiplex PCR; TCRdb's table is partial and in-frame only. This table holds 200,000 or so clones, 87% found once. A note on this clone: Its antigen is not identified.

CDR1 and CDR2 from the germline V gene are KGHSH and LQKENI. V was pared by 2 bases and J by 0 bases, with 0 bases of the junction left unmatched. The CDR3 covers 15 residues. The sample was peripheral blood, taken on day 0 of MenACWY control vaccination. This receptor was taken from an adult in good health. The chain uses TRBV18 and TRBJ2-7; 11 bases match TRBD2. CDR3 in amino acids: CASSPTSGSSYEQYF. The CDR3 bases are TGTGCCAGCTCACCAACTAGCGGGAGCTCCTACGAGCAGTACTTC.